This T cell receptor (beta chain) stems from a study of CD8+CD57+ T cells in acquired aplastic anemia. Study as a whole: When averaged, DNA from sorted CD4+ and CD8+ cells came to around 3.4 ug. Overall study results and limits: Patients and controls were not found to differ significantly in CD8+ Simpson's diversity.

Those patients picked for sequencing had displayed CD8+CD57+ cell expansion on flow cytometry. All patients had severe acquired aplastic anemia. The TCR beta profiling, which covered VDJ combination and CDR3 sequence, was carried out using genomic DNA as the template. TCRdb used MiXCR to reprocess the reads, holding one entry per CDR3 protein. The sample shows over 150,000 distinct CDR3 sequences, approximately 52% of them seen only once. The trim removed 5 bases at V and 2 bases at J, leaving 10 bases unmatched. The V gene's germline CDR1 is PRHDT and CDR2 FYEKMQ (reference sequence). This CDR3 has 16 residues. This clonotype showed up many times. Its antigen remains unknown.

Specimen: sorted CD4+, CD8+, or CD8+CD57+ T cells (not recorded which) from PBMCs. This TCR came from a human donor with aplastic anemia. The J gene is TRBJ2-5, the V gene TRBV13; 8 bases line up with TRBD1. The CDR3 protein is CASSPLRTGGQETQYF. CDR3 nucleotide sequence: TGTGCCAGCAGCCCCCTCCGCACAGGGGGACAAGAGACCCAGTACTTC. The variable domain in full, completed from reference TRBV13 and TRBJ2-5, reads AAGVIQSPRHLIKEKRETATLKCYPIPRHDTVYWYQQGPGQDPQFLISFYEKMQSDKGSIPDRFSAQQFSDYHSELNMSSLELGDSALYFCASSPLRTGGQETQYFGPGTRLLVL.